The sequence of this T cell receptor (beta chain) was determined in a study of technical replicates of blood from a handful of donors. Clones were sequenced by immunoSEQ multiplex PCR, and TCRdb holds only the in-frame ones, with some missing. The table shows 100,000 or so clones, with nearly 96% occurring only once. This CDR3 comprises 16 residues. The germline CDR1 and CDR2 sequences are ENHRY and SYGVKD. Losses at the gene ends were 3 bases for V and 6 bases for J; bases not matched to a gene: 9. The sequencing input was T cells isolated from PBMCs. V is TRBV10-3 and J is TRBJ2-1; 9 nucleotides agree with TRBD2. This sequence was found in a human donor in good health. CDR3 bases: TGTGCCATCAGTGAACGCGGGAGGGCCCAAACCAATGAGCAGTTCTTC. This translates into CAISERGRAQTNEQFF.